This TCR beta chain was retrieved from a study of T cell responses to AZD1222 COVID-19 vaccine. A note on this clone: What it recognizes is unknown.

The CDR3 sequence is 16 residues long. The trim removed 4 bases at V and 4 bases at J, leaving 7 bases unmatched. CDR1 and CDR2 from the germline V gene are MNHEY and SMNVEV (reference sequence). Study-level points and caveats: Researchers report vaccine-associated CD4 TCRs spanning spike, with dominance at 160-218 and 743-854. Unmutated regions of variants are reportedly targeted by nearly half of spike-specific TCRs. The number of AZD1222 recipients seropositive at baseline was only five to seven.

The table came from immunoSEQ multiplex PCR; TCRdb's copy has only in-frame clones and leaves some out. The data show fewer than 150,000 clones, 88% seen once. This TCR came from an adult who received the AZD1222 COVID-19 vaccine. The sample consisted of peripheral blood, taken 28 days after the second AZD1222 dose. J is TRBJ2-2 and V is TRBV27; 9 bases align to TRBD1. The CDR3 loop is CASSSPGQGVTGELFF. CDR3 nucleotides: TGTGCCAGCAGTTCTCCGGGACAGGGAGTCACCGGGGAGCTGTTTTTT.